This entry lists 15 T cell receptor beta chains sequenced from one sample in a study of T-cell memory formation after mild COVID-19. Using its own MiXCR run on the 5' RACE reads, TCRdb lists one record per CDR3 protein. Among around 530,000 distinct CDR3 sequences listed, less than 25% were seen once. The sample was PBMCs or a T cell subset sorted from them (not recorded which). The source is an adult woman who had mild COVID-19 (a few samples of this study predate the infection). Cell type and time point are not known.

The rearrangement joins TRBV4-1 to TRBJ1-1; D is ambiguous. The germline V gene has CDR1 MGHRA and CDR2 YSYEKL. The V end was cut by 7 bases, the J end by 1 base, with 13 bases between. The CDR3 consists of 14 residues. In DNA, the CDR3 is TGCGCCAGCACCAGTCACACGGAGAACACTGAAGCTTTCTTT. Its protein product is CASTSHTENTEAFF.

This clonotype was detected a few times. The rearrangement uses TRBV11-3 and TRBJ2-1; 8 bases are shared with TRBD2. J gave up 10 bases and V 0 bases, and 2 bases lay outside the gene matches. The V gene's germline CDR1 is SGHNT and CDR2 YENEEA. The CDR3 has 13 amino acids. CDR3 in DNA: TGTGCCAGCAGCTTAGAGAAGCGGGAGGAGCAGTTCTTC. This sequence encodes CASSLEKREEQFF.

This clonotype appeared a few times. The chain combines TRBV29-1 with TRBJ2-1; 7 bases line up with TRBD2. Looked up from germline, CDR1 is SQVTM and CDR2 is ANQGSEA. The junction had 8 bases not matched to a gene; V was cut back by 4 bases and J by 2 bases. This CDR3 comprises 15 residues. The CDR3 loop reads CSVVASGRAYNEQFF. Written as DNA, the CDR3 is TGCAGCGTTGTGGCTAGCGGAAGGGCCTACAATGAGCAGTTCTTC.

In its sample, this clonotype was seen a few times. Here the CDR3 reads CASSQGQVSYNEQFF. CDR3 sequence (DNA): TGTGCCAGCAGCCAGGGACAGGTTTCCTACAATGAGCAGTTCTTC. The genes are TRBV3-1 and TRBJ2-1; 8 bases are a match to TRBD1. V lost 3 bases and J lost 1; bases outside the gene matches: 2. There are 15 residues in the CDR3. Germline loops: CDR1 LGHDT, CDR2 YNNKEL (reference sequence).

The chain combines TRBV4-1 with TRBJ2-7; D is unresolved. This CDR3 spans 13 amino acids. Between the trimmed V and J ends, which lost 4 bases and 6 bases, there was a span of 13 bases. Germline V gives CDR1 MGHRA, CDR2 YSYEKL. The CDR3: CASSPPWATEQYF. DNA for the CDR3: TGCGCCAGCAGCCCCCCCTGGGCTACCGAGCAGTACTTC.

This clonotype came up a few times. The CDR3 region has the DNA TGTGCCAGCCAGGGACGGCGGACTTCACCCCTCCACTTT. Its protein is CASQGRRTSPLHF. The chain joins TRBV12-3 or TRBV12-4 to TRBJ1-6; D is possibly TRBD1 (5 bases). The CDR3 loop spans 13 amino acids. V was shortened by 8 bases and J by 9 bases, with 14 bases between the two germline ends.

The rearrangement links TRBV6-1 to TRBJ2-7; TRBD2 aligns across 9 bases. The germline V gene encodes CDR1 MNHNS and CDR2 SASEGT. The ends lost 11 bases at V and 1 base at J; junction bases unmatched: 12. The length of the CDR3 is 15 residues. The chain's CDR3 is CASSGGGGGSYEQYF. In nucleotides, the CDR3 is TGTGCCTCCTCGGGTGGCGGGGGGGGTTCCTACGAGCAGTACTTC.

This clonotype was observed a few times. The J gene is TRBJ2-1, the V gene TRBV5-1; D is unresolved. Germline CDR1 reads SGHRS; CDR2 reads YFSETQ. The CDR3 spans 13 residues. Trimming shortened V by 1 base and J by 7 bases, and 9 bases separated the two germline ends. The CDR3 nucleotides read TGCGCCAGCAGCTTGTTCGGTCAGAATGAGCAGTTCTTC. Its translation is CASSLFGQNEQFF.

The chain links TRBV9 to TRBJ2-7; 7 nucleotides align to TRBD1. This CDR3 has 15 residues. Germline assignment: CDR1 SGDLS and CDR2 YYNGEE. J lost 0 bases, V lost 4 bases, and 7 bases had no gene match. CDR3 in amino acids: CASSPQGQSSYEQYF. The CDR3 coding sequence is TGTGCCAGCAGCCCTCAGGGACAGAGCTCCTACGAGCAGTACTTC.

This clonotype was counted a few times. The chain combines TRBV15 with TRBJ2-7; 9 nucleotides align to TRBD1. V was pared by 1 base and J by 0 bases, with 4 bases of the junction left unmatched. Germline loops: CDR1 LNHNV, CDR2 YYDKDF (reference sequence). The CDR3 runs 16 residues. The CDR3 region has the DNA TGTGCCACCAGCAGAGGGACGACAGGGGGCTCCTACGAGCAGTACTTC. Residues: CATSRGTTGGSYEQYF.

This clonotype was picked up a small number of times. The chain has TRBV3-1 and TRBJ2-5, with no clear D. CDR1 and CDR2 (germline): LGHDT, YNNKEL (reference sequence). This CDR3 is 14 amino acids long. Trimming left V 0 bases short and J 2 bases short, with 7 bases between. CDR3 DNA: TGTGCCAGCAGCCAAGACCCACTACAAGAGACCCAGTACTTC. The encoded protein is CASSQDPLQETQYF.

This clonotype was observed a handful of times. J is TRBJ2-1 and V is TRBV7-2; D is possibly TRBD1 (6 bases). Between the trimmed V and J ends, which lost 6 bases and 3 bases, there was a span of 15 bases. The germline V gene has CDR1 SGHTA and CDR2 FQGNSA. The CDR3 consists of 15 residues. The CDR3 DNA is TGTGCCAGCAGAAAAACAGGGTTTGACTACAATGAGCAGTTCTTC. Encoded protein: CASRKTGFDYNEQFF.

This chain links TRBV21-1 with TRBJ1-1. TRBV21-1 is recorded as a pseudogene. The CDR3 spans 11 residues. CDR3 loop: CASNREGPAFF. The CDR3 coding sequence is TGTGCCAGCAATAGGGAGGGGCCAGCTTTCTTT.

This CDR3 reads CASSFTRAYNEQFF. DNA for the CDR3: TGTGCCAGCAGTTTTACGAGAGCCTACAATGAGCAGTTCTTC. The V gene is TRBV12-3 or TRBV12-4, the J gene TRBJ2-1; no reliable D call. Trimming removed 3 bases from V and 2 bases from J, with 8 bases in between. This CDR3 has 14 residues.

The rearrangement links TRBV9 to TRBJ2-7; D is perhaps TRBD1 or TRBD2 (6 bases each). Germline loops: CDR1 SGDLS, CDR2 YYNGEE. This CDR3 contains 15 residues. Trimming took 0 bases from V and 5 from J, leaving 15 bases between them. The CDR3: CASSVGGALTHEQYF. The CDR3, as DNA: TGTGCCAGCAGCGTAGGGGGGGCGCTGACACACGAGCAGTACTTC. The whole variable domain, filled in from reference TRBV9 and TRBJ2-7, reads DSGVTQTPKHLITATGQRVTLRCSPRSGDLSVYWYQQSLDQGLQFLIQYYNGEERAKGNILERFSAQQFPDLHSELNLSSLELGDSALYFCASSVGGALTHEQYFGPGTRLTVT.